This TCR beta chain was obtained from a study of regulatory T cells in long-lasting Graves disease. Study outcomes and limitations: Limited sample numbers may have lowered accuracy.

V was cut by 7 bases and J by 4 bases, with 14 bases left in between. The CDR3 covers 13 residues. Per the germline V gene, CDR1 is MNHNS and CDR2 is SASEGT. Time point defined: persistent/refractory GD, antithyroid drugs over 5 years with positive TRAb. Making the TCR library involved RNA that had been extracted from PBMCs. This clonotype was counted at least ten times. Its antigen is unidentified. Combining iRepertoire HTBI primers with Arm-PCR of CDR3 regions, the authors built TCR beta libraries. One entry per CDR3 protein, called by TCRdb with MiXCR from the multiplex PCR reads. There are about 430,000 distinct CDR3 sequences in the sample; 21% occur only once, and over 11% lies in the top ten.

This receptor was identified in a female donor with Graves disease. This chain uses TRBV6-1 with TRBJ2-7; D may be TRBD2 (5 bases). The starting material was peripheral blood mononuclear cells (PBMCs), obtained when the disease was refractory, from a patient treated with antithyroid drugs. CDR3 DNA: TGTGCCAGCACCCTAGGGCGGGTTTACGAGCAGTACTTC. Its protein product is CASTLGRVYEQYF.